The rows below give T cell receptor beta chains drawn from one sample of a study of radiotherapy plus CTLA-4 blockade in lung cancer. The method was immunoSEQ multiplex PCR; TCRdb's version includes in-frame clones alone and lacks a portion of them. The data show over 45,000 clones, roughly four fifths seen once. The source material was peripheral blood, sampled from a patient treated with radiotherapy plus ipilimumab. The receptors were gathered from a human donor with non-small cell lung cancer who had a complete response to radiotherapy plus ipilimumab. Both conserved end residues are part of each CDR3. Fields, in order: clone size, V gene, J gene, D gene, CDR3 DNA, CDR3 protein. The D gene is left open where the match is weak. For some rows the clone size is stated as once, few or many, or as a class when expanded; others skip it.

clone size: .; V gene: TRBV19; J gene: TRBJ2-4; D gene: TRBD2; CDR3 DNA: TGTGCCAGTAGTACCCCGGGACTACAGAACATTCAGTACTTC; CDR3 protein: CASSTPGLQNIQYF
clone size: .; V gene: TRBV6-1; J gene: TRBJ1-1; D gene: TRBD1; CDR3 DNA: TGTGCCAGCAGGGAAACAGGGGAGTCTGAAGCTTTCTTT; CDR3 protein: CASRETGESEAFF
clone size: .; V gene: TRBV9; J gene: TRBJ1-3; D gene: .; CDR3 DNA: TGTGCCAGCAGCGTAGATCAGGGATCTGGAAACACCATATATTTT; CDR3 protein: CASSVDQGSGNTIYF
clone size: .; V gene: TRBV19; J gene: TRBJ1-2; D gene: .; CDR3 DNA: TGTGCCAGTAGTATCGGACAGCACCTCTTTAACTATGGCTACACCTTC; CDR3 protein: CASSIGQHLFNYGYTF
clone size: .; V gene: TRBV7-2; J gene: TRBJ1-2; D gene: TRBD1; CDR3 DNA: TGTGCCAGCAGCCCCCAAGTGGGAGGACAGGACTCCTACACCTTC; CDR3 protein: CASSPQVGGQDSYTF
clone size: .; V gene: TRBV7-7; J gene: TRBJ2-3; D gene: .; CDR3 DNA: TGTGCTAGCAGCTTATATCTTCAGGGGTTAAACACAGATACGCAGTATTTT; CDR3 protein: CASSLYLQGLNTDTQYF
clone size: .; V gene: TRBV7-9; J gene: TRBJ1-5; D gene: .; CDR3 DNA: TGTGCCAGCAGCTTGGGGGGTGCGGACTATCAGCCCCAGCATTTT; CDR3 protein: CASSLGGADYQPQHF
clone size: .; V gene: TRBV6-5; J gene: TRBJ1-1; D gene: .; CDR3 DNA: TGTGCCAGCAGTTATAACAGGGAGAACACTGAAGCTTTCTTT; CDR3 protein: CASSYNRENTEAFF
clone size: once; V gene: TRBV2; J gene: TRBJ2-1; D gene: .; CDR3 DNA: TGTGCCAGCAGCCCCATGACGGGGTATGAGCAGTTCTTC; CDR3 protein: CASSPMTGYEQFF
clone size: .; V gene: TRBV7-2; J gene: TRBJ1-1; D gene: .; CDR3 DNA: TGTGCCAGCAGCTTAGACCCCAGATTTCAATTTTTCTTT; CDR3 protein: CASSLDPRFQFFF
clone size: once; V gene: TRBV11-2; J gene: TRBJ2-7; D gene: .; CDR3 DNA: TGTGCCAGCAGCCCCCGACAGGATCGCGGGGAGCAGTACTTC; CDR3 protein: CASSPRQDRGEQYF
clone size: once; V gene: TRBV12-5; J gene: TRBJ2-3; D gene: TRBD1; CDR3 DNA: TGTGCTAGTGGTTTACACCTCCGGGACAGGGACAGGAGCACAGATACGCAGTATTTT; CDR3 protein: CASGLHLRDRDRSTDTQYF
clone size: .; V gene: TRBV7-9; J gene: TRBJ2-2; D gene: .; CDR3 DNA: TGTGCCGGCCTGGGACAAGCGAACACCGGGGAGCTGTTTTTT; CDR3 protein: CAGLGQANTGELFF
clone size: medium-sized; V gene: TRBV5-5; J gene: TRBJ1-2; D gene: .; CDR3 DNA: .; CDR3 protein: CASSLVFGQGATF
clone size: .; V gene: TRBV7-8; J gene: TRBJ2-2; D gene: .; CDR3 DNA: TGTGCCAGCAGCTCAGGCCTGGATAGCGAGCTGTCGGGGGAGCTGTTTTTT; CDR3 protein: CASSSGLDSELSGELFF